A selection of T cell receptor beta chains follows, all from one sample in a study of T cell responses to AZD1222 COVID-19 vaccine. Sequencing used immunoSEQ multiplex PCR; TCRdb keeps in-frame clones, though not all of them. Found here are tens of thousands of clones, about 88% of them singletons; the top ten hold 19%. The input for sequencing was peripheral blood, taken on day 0 of AZD1222 vaccination. The receptors were sampled from an adult in good health. Each CDR3 is given with its conserved first and last residue. D genes are given only for firm matches. Only some rows state a clone size, as once, few, many or a class for expanded clones.

d_call: .
v_call: TRBV2
j_call: TRBJ1-2
clone_size: few
cdr3_nt: TGTGCCAGCGGGCCCTTAAGGAACTATGGCTACACCTTC
cdr3_aa: CASGPLRNYGYTF

d_call: .
v_call: TRBV9
j_call: TRBJ2-7
clone_size: .
cdr3_nt: TGTGCCAGCAGCGTTAGTATATCGGCTCGCGGCCACGAGCAGTACTTC
cdr3_aa: CASSVSISARGHEQYF

d_call: .
v_call: TRBV7-2
j_call: TRBJ1-3
clone_size: .
cdr3_nt: TGTGCCAGCAGCTTAGGAGGGTTTCAGGGGAACACCATATATTTT
cdr3_aa: CASSLGGFQGNTIYF

d_call: TRBD2
v_call: TRBV5-1
j_call: TRBJ2-3
clone_size: .
cdr3_nt: TGCGCCAGCAGCTTGGGACTAGCGGGAGGGGTTGCAGATACGCAGTATTTT
cdr3_aa: CASSLGLAGGVADTQYF

d_call: TRBD1
v_call: TRBV2
j_call: TRBJ2-2
clone_size: .
cdr3_nt: TGTGCCAGCAGTGAGGGGACAGGGCACGGGGAGCTGTTTTTT
cdr3_aa: CASSEGTGHGELFF

d_call: .
v_call: TRBV25-1
j_call: TRBJ1-2
clone_size: few
cdr3_nt: TGTGCCAGCAGTCCTCAGAGGGTGGGTTATGGCTACACCTTC
cdr3_aa: CASSPQRVGYGYTF

d_call: .
v_call: TRBV5-1
j_call: TRBJ1-4
clone_size: .
cdr3_nt: TGCGCCAGCAGCTCAAAGGCAACTAATGAAAAACTGTTTTTT
cdr3_aa: CASSSKATNEKLFF

d_call: .
v_call: TRBV12-5
j_call: TRBJ2-7
clone_size: .
cdr3_nt: TGTGCTAGTGGTTTGGTAGATCAGGGAGGCGAGCAGTACTTC
cdr3_aa: CASGLVDQGGEQYF

d_call: .
v_call: TRBV5-1
j_call: TRBJ1-2
clone_size: few
cdr3_nt: TGCGCCAGCAGCTTGGTGGCCCCTAACTATGGCTACACCTTC
cdr3_aa: CASSLVAPNYGYTF

d_call: TRBD1
v_call: TRBV3-1/TRBV3-2
j_call: TRBJ1-6
clone_size: few
cdr3_nt: TGTGCCAGCAGCCAAGCGGGGGGTTGGGACAGGGGTGGTTCACCCCTCCACTTT
cdr3_aa: CASSQAGGWDRGGSPLHF

d_call: .
v_call: TRBV12-3/TRBV12-4
j_call: TRBJ1-2
clone_size: .
cdr3_nt: TGTGCCACCCTGACGGGAGATGGCTACACCTTC
cdr3_aa: CATLTGDGYTF